One and the same sample provided the 24 T cell receptor beta chains below, sequenced in a study of blood T cell repertoires in COVID-19. The method was immunoSEQ multiplex PCR; TCRdb's version includes in-frame clones alone and lacks a portion of them. The profile covers hundreds of thousands of clones, with roughly 90% appearing a single time and approximately 1.4% taken by the ten largest. Sequences were obtained from peripheral blood. The receptors derive from a woman aged 30 to 39 with active or convalescent COVID-19.

This chain links TRBV5-1 with TRBJ2-7, with a weak D call TRBD1 (5 bases). Germline values: CDR1 SGHRS, CDR2 YFSETQ. V lost 4 bases and J lost 5, with 16 bases in between. The length of the CDR3 is 14 residues. The CDR3 sequence: CASSDPQGSNEQYF. The CDR3 nucleotides are TGCGCCAGCAGCGACCCTCAGGGATCCAACGAGCAGTACTTC. The whole variable domain, remainder taken from reference TRBV5-1 and TRBJ2-7, is KAGVTQTPRYLIKTRGQQVTLSCSPISGHRSVSWYQQTPGQGLQFLFEYFSETQRNKGNFPGRFSGRQFSNSRSEMNVSTLELGDSALYLCASSDPQGSNEQYFGPGTRLTVT.

The chain joins TRBV5-6 to TRBJ1-2; TRBD1 agrees at 9 bases. The trim removed 2 bases at V and 8 bases at J, leaving 7 bases unmatched. There are 14 residues in the CDR3. From germline, CDR1 is SGHDT and CDR2 YYEEEE. As DNA, the CDR3 is TGTGCCAGCAGCTTAAGGACAGGGGCCATAGGCTACACCTTC. Amino acids: CASSLRTGAIGYTF.

This clone has just a few counts. The V and J genes are TRBV28 and TRBJ1-5, with D possibly TRBD1 on 6 matching bases. Germline V gene lookup returns CDR1 MDHEN and CDR2 SYDVKM. The CDR3 is 16 amino acids. Trimming took off 7 bases at V and 2 bases at J, with 18 bases between the two ends. The CDR3 spells CASKLGRGFGNQPQHF. As DNA, the CDR3 is TGTGCCAGCAAATTAGGGAGGGGGTTTGGCAATCAGCCCCAGCATTTT.

The V gene is TRBV10-1, the J gene TRBJ1-1; 8 bases line up with TRBD1. Germline V gene sequence: CDR1 WNHNN, CDR2 SYGVQD (reference sequence). The CDR3 spans 18 residues. V lost 2 bases to trimming and J lost 0 bases; unmatched junction nucleotides: 11. This CDR3 reads CASSEDPGTGFMNTEAFF. DNA of the CDR3: TGCGCCAGCAGTGAGGACCCCGGGACAGGCTTTATGAACACTGAAGCTTTCTTT.

The genes are TRBV19 and TRBJ1-4; D gene unclear. Germline-derived CDR1 and CDR2 are LNHDA and SQIVND (reference sequence). The V and J ends lost 3 bases and 13 bases respectively, with 18 bases between them. The CDR3 has 14 amino acids. CDR3 sequence: CASSIVPSGERLFF. The CDR3 DNA is TGTGCCAGTAGTATTGTGCCTAGCGGGGAGCGACTGTTTTTT. Variable domain in full (rest from reference TRBV19 and TRBJ1-4): DGGITQSPKYLFRKEGQNVTLSCEQNLNHDAMYWYRQDPGQGLRLIYYSQIVNDFQKGDIAEGYSVSREKKESFPLTVTSAQKNPTAFYLCASSIVPSGERLFFGSGTQLSVL.

The table lists this clone with a few counts. V is TRBV5-1 and J is TRBJ2-2; 8 bases are shared with TRBD1. CDR3 size: 14 residues. J lost 11 bases, V lost 4 bases, and 10 bases had no gene match. The germline CDR1 and CDR2 sequences are SGHRS and YFSETQ. The CDR3 loop reads CASSPLQGTGELFF. In DNA form, the CDR3 reads TGCGCCAGCAGCCCCCTCCAGGGGACAGGAGAGCTGTTTTTT.

This sequence joins TRBV9 and TRBJ1-2, with D unresolved. V lost 3 bases to trimming and J lost 3 bases, with 18 bases between them. Germline assignment: CDR1 SGDLS and CDR2 YYNGEE. CDR3 size: 16 residues. This CDR3 is CASSGALTELDYGYTF. CDR3 DNA sequence: TGTGCCAGCAGCGGAGCCCTAACAGAGCTGGACTATGGCTACACCTTC.

The V gene is TRBV3-1 (or the pseudogene TRBV3-2), the J gene TRBJ1-1, with D unclear. Germline V lookup: CDR1 LGHDT, CDR2 YNNKEL (reference sequence). Deletions cut 3 bases from V and 0 bases from J, with 11 bases between. The CDR3 extends over 15 amino acids. The CDR3 coding sequence is TGTGCCAGCAGCCAGGCCGGGAGTATGAACACTGAAGCTTTCTTT. Translating it yields CASSQAGSMNTEAFF.

V and J are TRBV5-1 and TRBJ1-6, with 10 bases aligning to TRBD1. Germline values: CDR1 SGHRS, CDR2 YFSETQ. There are 17 residues in the CDR3. The V and J ends lost 4 bases and 8 bases, in that order; junction bases with no gene match: 12. Here the CDR3 DNA reads TGCGCCAGCAGCCCACCGCTGGGGACAGGGGAGGATTCACCCCTCCACTTT. This codes for CASSPPLGTGEDSPLHF. The full variable domain, in which reference TRBV5-1 and TRBJ1-6 provide the parts outside the CDR3, is KAGVTQTPRYLIKTRGQQVTLSCSPISGHRSVSWYQQTPGQGLQFLFEYFSETQRNKGNFPGRFSGRQFSNSRSEMNVSTLELGDSALYLCASSPPLGTGEDSPLHFGNGTRLTVT.

The J gene is TRBJ2-7, the V gene TRBV5-6, with D unresolved. CDR1 and CDR2 (germline): SGHDT, YYEEEE. Trimming shortened V by 1 base and J by 0 bases, and 5 bases separated the two germline ends. This CDR3 has 13 residues. CDR3 loop: CASSLLDSYEQYF. CDR3 in DNA: TGTGCCAGCAGCTTGTTAGACTCCTACGAGCAGTACTTC.

The chain couples TRBV3-1 (or the pseudogene TRBV3-2) to TRBJ2-1, with 8 bases matching TRBD2. Germline assignment: CDR1 LGHDT and CDR2 YNNKEL (reference sequence). Losses at the gene ends were 6 bases for V and 1 base for J; bases not matched to a gene: 5. This CDR3 contains 15 residues. As DNA, the CDR3 is TGTGCCAGCAGTCGGGGGGGGTTTTCCTACAATGAGCAGTTCTTC. It yields the protein CASSRGGFSYNEQFF.

In nucleotides, the CDR3 is TGTGCCAGCAGCCAAGACCCCGGGACTATGAACACCGGGGAGCTGTTTTTT. Protein: CASSQDPGTMNTGELFF. The chain employs TRBV4-2 and TRBJ2-2, with 7 bases identical to TRBD2. The germline CDR1 and CDR2 sequences are LGHNA and YNFKEQ. The CDR3 spans 17 residues. The J segment lost 1 base and the V segment lost 0 bases, leaving 5 bases of the junction unmatched.

The chain uses TRBV10-3 and TRBJ2-7, with 9 bases lining up with TRBD1. The J segment lost 7 bases and the V segment lost 5 bases, leaving 6 bases of the junction unmatched. The CDR3 has 13 residues. Germline CDR1 reads ENHRY; CDR2 reads SYGVKD. The CDR3 bases are TGTGCCATCAGTATACAGGGGGCATGGGAGCAGTACTTC. This translates into CAISIQGAWEQYF.

The table lists this clone with a few counts. The chain combines TRBV5-1 with TRBJ1-1; TRBD1 aligns across 7 bases. Germline V gene lookup returns CDR1 SGHRS and CDR2 YFSETQ. V dropped 3 bases and J dropped 3; count of bases not matched to a gene: 2. The CDR3 runs to 13 residues. The chain's CDR3 is CASSWDSDTEAFF. For the CDR3, the DNA is TGCGCCAGCAGCTGGGACAGTGACACTGAAGCTTTCTTT.

The V call is TRBV5-6, the J call TRBJ2-3, with TRBD2 as a possible D gene (6 bases). The CDR3 length is 16 residues. With 2 bases removed from V and 2 bases from J, the gap between germline ends came to 15 bases. Germline V gene lookup returns CDR1 SGHDT and CDR2 YYEEEE. CDR3 sequence: CASSFTGTANTDTQYF. The DNA for the CDR3 is TGTGCCAGCAGCTTTACCGGGACTGCTAACACAGATACGCAGTATTTT.

V is TRBV4-2 and J is TRBJ2-1; 16 bases fit TRBD2. The germline V gene has CDR1 LGHNA and CDR2 YNFKEQ. V lost 3 bases and J lost 1; bases outside the gene matches: 6. This CDR3 region has 19 residues. The CDR3 here is CASSQSGLAGGPSYNEQFF. CDR3 DNA: TGTGCCAGCAGCCAGTCGGGACTAGCGGGAGGGCCATCCTACAATGAGCAGTTCTTC.

This clone has just one count. V gene TRBV24-1 combines with J gene TRBJ2-3, with D possibly TRBD1 on 6 matching bases. The CDR3 is made up of 17 amino acids. Germline lookup yields CDR1 KGHDR and CDR2 SFDVKD. With 9 bases removed from V and 0 bases from J, the gap between germline ends came to 21 bases. Here the CDR3 reads CATAETGNSISTDTQYF. The CDR3 DNA is TGTGCCACCGCGGAGACAGGAAACTCCATTAGCACAGATACGCAGTATTTT.

The chain employs TRBV7-9 and TRBJ1-4, with D possibly matching TRBD1 (5 bases). Germline V gene sequence: CDR1 SEHNR, CDR2 FQNEAQ (reference sequence). The CDR3 contains 12 residues. Trimming cost V 8 bases and J 5 bases, with 9 bases left between them. This chain's CDR3 is CASLGLNEKLFF. The CDR3 coding sequence is TGTGCCAGCCTGGGGCTGAATGAAAAACTGTTTTTT.

To note about this clone: Other DNA sequences within the sample encode an identical CDR3. The genes are TRBV10-3 and TRBJ1-5, with 9 nucleotides matching TRBD1. Germline CDR1 and CDR2: ENHRY and SYGVKD. The CDR3 spans 13 residues. The J segment lost 7 bases and the V segment lost 4 bases, leaving 2 bases of the junction unmatched. CDR3 coding DNA: TGTGCCATCAGTGGGACAGGGGAACAGCCCCAGCATTTT. It yields the protein CAISGTGEQPQHF.

The rearrangement uses TRBV2 and TRBJ1-4; 8 bases align to TRBD1. Germline trimming cut 3 bases from V and 3 bases from J; bases unmatched to any gene: 9. CDR3 length: 17 amino acids. Germline lookup yields CDR1 SNHLY and CDR2 FYNNEI. The CDR3 coding sequence is TGTGCCAGCAGTGAGGGCGACAGGGGCGTAGCTAATGAAAAACTGTTTTTT. It translates to CASSEGDRGVANEKLFF.

The V gene is TRBV2, the J gene TRBJ1-1; 8 bases agree with TRBD1. The CDR3 spans 13 residues. J was trimmed by 4 bases and V by 9 bases; bases with no gene match: 7. Germline V CDR1 and CDR2: SNHLY, FYNNEI. CDR3 nucleotides: TGTGCCAGGAAACTGGACAGGGTCACTGAAGCTTTCTTT. It yields the protein CARKLDRVTEAFF.

This chain uses TRBV4-1 with TRBJ1-1; D unclear. Per germline, CDR1 MGHRA and CDR2 YSYEKL. Trimming cost V 3 bases and J 1 base, with 9 bases left between them. The CDR3 totals 14 residues. Written as DNA, the CDR3 is TGCGCCAGCAGCCATACTATTGGGAACACTGAAGCTTTCTTT. Its protein product is CASSHTIGNTEAFF.

V is TRBV9 and J is TRBJ1-6; 7 positions match TRBD1. The length of the CDR3 is 16 residues. Trimming at V came to 4 bases and at J to 7 bases, leaving 11 bases not matched to a gene. The germline V gene encodes CDR1 SGDLS and CDR2 YYNGEE. CDR3 nucleotides: TGTGCCAGCAGCCCGCAACCGGGACAGTCAAATTCACCCCTCCACTTT. Encoded protein: CASSPQPGQSNSPLHF.

The V gene is TRBV3-1 (or the pseudogene TRBV3-2), the J gene TRBJ2-2, with TRBD2 as a possible D gene (5 bases). V lost 1 base to trimming and J lost 7 bases, with 10 bases between them. This CDR3 comprises 14 residues. The V gene's germline CDR1 is LGHDT and CDR2 YNNKEL (reference sequence). CDR3 amino acids: CASSQGELDGELFF. The DNA of the CDR3 is TGTGCCAGCAGCCAAGGGGAGCTTGACGGGGAGCTGTTTTTT.